This T cell receptor beta chain was found in a study of T-cell reconstitution after alpha-beta-depleted transplantation in children. From germline, CDR1 is MNHEY and CDR2 SVGEGT. V lost 4 bases and J 2 bases, leaving 11 bases between the germline ends. This CDR3 comprises 14 residues. Unique molecular identifiers were built into the TCRbeta library. MiXCR, applied by TCRdb to the PCR reads, yields one record per CDR3 protein. Among nearly 400,000 distinct CDR3 sequences listed, approximately 20% were seen once. This clonotype was counted at least ten times. The sample here was PBMCs from the stem cell graft donor, taken from the stem cell graft. The V and J genes are TRBV6-2 or TRBV6-3 and TRBJ2-5, with D possibly matching TRBD2 (6 bases). The clonotype was recovered from a human donor who donated a stem cell graft to a child with acute myeloid leukemia. The CDR3 sequence: CASSWDFYQETQYF. The CDR3 DNA is TGTGCCAGCAGTTGGGACTTCTATCAAGAGACCCAGTACTTC.